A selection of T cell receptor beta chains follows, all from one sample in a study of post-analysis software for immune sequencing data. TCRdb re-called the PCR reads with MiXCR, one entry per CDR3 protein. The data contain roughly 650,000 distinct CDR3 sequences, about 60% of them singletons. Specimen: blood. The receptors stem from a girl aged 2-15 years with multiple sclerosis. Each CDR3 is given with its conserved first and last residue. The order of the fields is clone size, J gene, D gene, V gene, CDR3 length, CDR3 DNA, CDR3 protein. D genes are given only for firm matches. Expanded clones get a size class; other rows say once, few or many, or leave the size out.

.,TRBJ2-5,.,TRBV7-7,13,TGTGCTAGCAGCTTAGGAGTGGTGGAGACCCAGTACTTC,CASSLGVVETQYF
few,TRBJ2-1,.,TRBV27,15,TGTGCCAGCAGTTCCTCATCCGGTCCCTACAATGAGCAGTTCTTC,CASSSSSGPYNEQFF
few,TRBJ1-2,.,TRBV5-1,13,TGCGCCAGCAGTCGACAGGAGGACTATGGCTACACCTTC,CASSRQEDYGYTF
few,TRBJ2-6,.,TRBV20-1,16,TGCAGTGCTAAGAGAGACGGAATCTCTGGGGCCAACGTCCTGACTTTC,CSAKRDGISGANVLTF
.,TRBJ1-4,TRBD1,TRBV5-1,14,TGCGCCAGCAGCCAGACAGGGGATGGCGAAAAACTGTTTTTT,CASSQTGDGEKLFF
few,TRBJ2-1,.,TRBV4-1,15,TGCGCCAGCAGCTTGGGGGCGGGAAAGAACAATGAGCAGTTCTTC,CASSLGAGKNNEQFF
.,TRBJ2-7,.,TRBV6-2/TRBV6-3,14,TGTGCCAGCAGTAAACCGGGACCAACCTACGAGCAGTACTTC,CASSKPGPTYEQYF
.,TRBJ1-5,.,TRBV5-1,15,TGCGCCAGCAGCTTGGGAGAAGGAACCAATCAGCCCCAGCATTTT,CASSLGEGTNQPQHF
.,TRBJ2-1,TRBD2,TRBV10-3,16,TGTGCCATCAGGGAGACTAGCGGGGGCCCTTACAATGAGCAGTTCTTC,CAIRETSGGPYNEQFF
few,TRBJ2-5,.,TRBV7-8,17,TGTGCCAGCAGCTTAGCGCCAGGGGGAGGGGGCCAGGAGACCCAGTACTTC,CASSLAPGGGGQETQYF
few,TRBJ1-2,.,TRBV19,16,TGTGCCAGTAGTCTCCCGCTCCGCGGTTCGGGCTATGGCTACACCTTC,CASSLPLRGSGYGYTF
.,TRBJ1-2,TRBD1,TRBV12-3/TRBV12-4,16,TGTGCCAGCAGCTTCGCCACTTACCGGGACAGTCATGGCTACACCTTC,CASSFATYRDSHGYTF
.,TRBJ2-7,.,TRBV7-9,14,TGTGCCAGCAGCTTAGACGGGATTCTCTACGAGCAGTACTTC,CASSLDGILYEQYF
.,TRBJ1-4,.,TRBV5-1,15,TGCGCCAGCAGCTTGCAGACAGGCTCTAATGAAAAACTGTTTTTT,CASSLQTGSNEKLFF
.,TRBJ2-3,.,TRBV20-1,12,TGCAGTGTTAGGGGAAGCACAGATACGCAGTATTTT,CSVRGSTDTQYF